This T cell receptor (beta chain) stems from a study of CD8+ T cells in alopecia areata. V was shortened by 0 bases and J by 3 bases, with 14 bases between the two germline ends. Germline V CDR1 and CDR2: SQVTM, ANQGSEA. The CDR3 contains 16 residues. Following extraction, RNA underwent reverse transcription to cDNA, which served as the sequencing template. Sequencing was performed with immunoSEQ multiplex PCR; in TCRdb, only in-frame clones are kept and a portion is missing. The sample lists around 200,000 clones, 45% to 65% occurring once. Regarding treatment: oral pan-JAK inhibitor, 5-10 mg twice daily.

Sample: CD4+ T cells sorted from blood, taken at week 4, from a patient treated with tofacitinib. The receptor's source is a human donor with alopecia areata. V gene TRBV29-1 combines with J gene TRBJ2-2; weak D call: TRBD2 (6 bases). In nucleotides, the CDR3 is TGCAGCGTTGAAGATAAGACCCGGAGGGACACCGGGGAGCTGTTTTTT. Its protein product is CSVEDKTRRDTGELFF.